These 29 T cell receptor beta chains originate from one sample sequenced in a study of early T cells in non-severe SARS-CoV-2 infection (dated by TCRdb to about 2021). Library creation used 5' RACE. Sequencing was carried out with a NextSeq 500. The public sequencing data were trimmed at Q25 with fastp and processed into clonotypes with MiXCR by TCRdb, which kept only in-frame beta chains. Rows are combined by CDR3 protein, so each entry shows the most common genes and DNA. The sample contains around 45,000 distinct CDR3 sequences, roughly 4.2% of them found a single time. Of the sample, about 3% falls within the top ten clones. The material sequenced was whole blood. These receptors were collected from an adult who was a healthcare worker with PCR-confirmed SARS-CoV-2 infection or an uninfected control (not recorded which).

Ten or more counts support this clonotype. The chain is built from TRBV11-3 and TRBJ1-2; 7 bases match TRBD1. The CDR3 is 13 residues long. Germline V gene data show CDR1 as SGHNT and CDR2 as YENEEA. J gave up 7 bases and V 5 bases, and 7 bases lay outside the gene matches. CDR3 in DNA: TGTGCCAGCAGCGCGACAGGGTCTCGTGGCTACACCTTC. This gives the protein CASSATGSRGYTF.

This clonotype was observed many times. The chain carries TRBV18 and TRBJ2-7; D is perhaps TRBD2 (6 bases). CDR1 KGHSH and CDR2 LQKENI come from the germline V gene. V shed 5 bases and J shed 5 bases, with 13 bases lying between them. The CDR3 runs 13 residues. The CDR3 here is CASSWGDRHEQYF. The CDR3 DNA reads TGTGCCAGCTCATGGGGGGACCGTCACGAGCAGTACTTC. Full variable domain (rest looked up from reference TRBV18 and TRBJ2-7): NAGVMQNPRHLVRRRGQEARLRCSPMKGHSHVYWYRQLPEEGLKFMVYLQKENIIDESGMPKERFSAEFPKEGPSILRIQQVVRGDSAAYFCASSWGDRHEQYFGPGTRLTVT.

This clonotype was seen many times. J is TRBJ2-5 and V is TRBV5-1, with D perhaps matching TRBD2 (5 bases). Germline values: CDR1 SGHRS, CDR2 YFSETQ. The CDR3 runs 15 residues. The V end lost 0 bases, the J end lost 4 bases, and 13 bases lay between the germline ends. The CDR3 nucleotides read TGCGCCAGCAGCTTGGGTCCTAGCTCAGGAGAGACCCAGTACTTC. Translated, it gives CASSLGPSSGETQYF.

This clonotype came up many times. This CDR3 is CSASDPLAGARDTQYF. In DNA, the CDR3 is TGCAGTGCTAGCGACCCCCTAGCGGGAGCGCGAGATACGCAGTATTTT. This chain links TRBV20-1 with TRBJ2-3; TRBD2 matches 10 bases. The CDR3 length is 16 residues. The V gene's germline CDR1 is DFQATT and CDR2 SNEGSKA (reference sequence). J gave up 5 bases and V 3 bases, and 11 bases lay outside the gene matches.

At least ten counts were recorded for this clonotype. The rearrangement links TRBV7-2 to TRBJ2-4; the D call may be TRBD1 or TRBD2 (5 bases each). With 6 bases removed from V and 9 bases from J, the gap between germline ends came to 18 bases. This CDR3 has 14 amino acids. The germline CDR1 and CDR2 sequences are SGHTA and FQGNSA. The CDR3 DNA sequence: TGTGCCAGCAGGCCTCCGGGACGAGGAGGCATTCAGTACTTC. Translating gives CASRPPGRGGIQYF.

This clonotype was seen at least ten times. V usage is TRBV28 and J usage is TRBJ1-5, with TRBD1 identical over 7 bases. The CDR3 sequence is 15 residues long. CDR1 is MDHEN, CDR2 SYDVKM, per germline. V trimming: 1 base; J trimming: 6 bases; junction bases outside the gene matches: 6. The CDR3 here is CASSLLGGGGQPQHF. CDR3 sequence (DNA): TGTGCCAGCAGTTTATTAGGGGGCGGCGGTCAGCCCCAGCATTTT.

The table lists this clonotype with a few counts. The CDR3 DNA is TGTGCCAGCAGCGGTTGGGGTCCAGTCTCCTACGAGCAGTACTTC. It yields the protein CASSGWGPVSYEQYF. The rearrangement joins TRBV7-9 to TRBJ2-7; D unclear. Germline assignment: CDR1 SEHNR and CDR2 FQNEAQ (reference sequence). The V and J ends lost 5 bases and 0 bases respectively, with 14 bases between them. This CDR3 has 15 amino acids.

This clonotype was counted many times. The chain uses TRBV5-5 and TRBJ2-7; possible D gene TRBD1, 6 bases. Trimming took 2 bases from V and 11 from J, leaving 11 bases between them. The CDR3 totals 11 residues. CDR1 SGHKS and CDR2 YYEKEE come from the germline V gene (reference sequence). The CDR3 coding sequence is TGTGCCAGCAGCTTCTCAGGGGAAGAGTACTTC. Protein sequence: CASSFSGEEYF.

The table lists this clonotype with many counts. The J gene is TRBJ2-4, the V gene TRBV6-5; 9 bases map to TRBD1. Germline CDR1 and CDR2: MNHEY and SVGAGI. The CDR3 spans 15 residues. J lost 5 bases, V lost 2 bases, and 4 bases had no gene match. This CDR3 is CASSYVRTGENIQYF. The CDR3 nucleotides read TGTGCCAGCAGTTACGTCCGGACAGGGGAAAACATTCAGTACTTC.

This clonotype was counted at least ten times. The V call is TRBV11-2, the J call TRBJ2-3; D may be TRBD1 (6 bases). The germline V gene encodes CDR1 SGHAT and CDR2 FQNNGV. With 7 bases removed from V and 6 bases from J, the gap between germline ends came to 17 bases. The CDR3 is 14 amino acids. CDR3 amino acids: CASTFRGGQDTQYF. CDR3 nucleotides: TGTGCCAGCACTTTCCGAGGGGGTCAGGATACGCAGTATTTT.

This clonotype was counted many times. The chain links TRBV7-4 to TRBJ1-5; D perhaps matches TRBD1 (5 bases). The CDR3 sequence is 15 residues long. Per germline, CDR1 SGHVT and CDR2 SQSDAQ. V was shortened by 7 bases and J by 6 bases, with 19 bases between the two germline ends. In nucleotides, the CDR3 is TGTGCCAGCACCCCCCCGCCGGATGGGGCTCAGCCCCAGCATTTT. It is translated as CASTPPPDGAQPQHF.

This clonotype has a count of ten or more. The J gene is TRBJ2-7, the V gene TRBV27, with 10 bases matching TRBD1. CDR3 length: 13 amino acids. The germline V gene encodes CDR1 MNHEY and CDR2 SMNVEV (reference sequence). V was clipped by 9 bases and J by 4 bases; unmatched bases: 6. DNA of the CDR3: TGTGCCAGTCTCGTGGGACAGGGGTACGAGCAGTACTTC. Its translation is CASLVGQGYEQYF.

This clonotype has at least ten counts. The genes are TRBV5-1 and TRBJ2-3; D possibly uses TRBD1 or TRBD2 (6 bases each). V was trimmed by 5 bases and J by 3 bases, leaving 16 bases between them. The CDR3 spans 15 residues. In germline, CDR1 is SGHRS, CDR2 YFSETQ. The CDR3 reads CASRAMTGATDTQYF. The CDR3 coding sequence is TGCGCCAGCAGGGCTATGACGGGGGCGACAGATACGCAGTATTTT.

Ten or more counts support this clonotype. Here the CDR3 reads CASSSQFGYGYTF. In DNA form, the CDR3 reads TGTGCCAGCAGCTCACAGTTTGGGTATGGCTACACCTTC. The gene calls are TRBV5-8 and TRBJ1-2, with no clear D. This CDR3 contains 13 residues. With 3 bases removed from V and 5 bases from J, the gap between germline ends came to 11 bases. Germline V gene lookup returns CDR1 SGHTS and CDR2 YDEGEE. Drawing the rest from reference TRBV5-8 and TRBJ1-2, the complete variable domain is EAGVTQSPTHLIKTRGQQATLRCSPISGHTSVYWYQQALGLGLQFLLWYDEGEERNRGNFPPRFSGRQFPNYSSELNVNALELEDSALYLCASSSQFGYGYTFGSGTRLTVV.

In this sample, this clonotype turned up many times. The genes are TRBV11-3 and TRBJ2-7, with 10 bases that match TRBD1. Germline CDR1 reads SGHNT; CDR2 reads YENEEA. V gave up 4 bases and J gave up 3 bases; unmatched junction bases: 3. The CDR3 has 14 residues. The CDR3 DNA is TGTGCCAGCAGCTCCCGGACAGGGGGCTACGAGCAGTACTTC. This encodes CASSSRTGGYEQYF.

This clonotype was seen more than once but under ten times. The chain links TRBV6-5 to TRBJ1-5; D uncertain. Germline-derived CDR1 and CDR2 are MNHEY and SVGAGI. The CDR3 spans 14 residues. The ends were cut back, 2 bases at V and 3 bases at J, with 8 bases in the middle. CDR3 sequence reads: CASSYRGNNQPQHF. The DNA for the CDR3 is TGTGCCAGCAGTTACAGAGGGAACAATCAGCCCCAGCATTTT.

This clonotype was detected ten times or more. The rearrangement joins TRBV12-5 to TRBJ2-5; D is perhaps TRBD1 (5 bases). This CDR3 contains 13 residues. With 1 base removed from V and 3 bases from J, the gap between germline ends came to 6 bases. Germline V gives CDR1 LGHNT, CDR2 FRNRAP. The CDR3 nucleotides read TGTGCTAGTGGTTTGGGACAGAAAGAGACCCAGTACTTC. Translating it yields CASGLGQKETQYF.

Ten or more counts support this clonotype. V gene TRBV5-5 combines with J gene TRBJ1-1; D gene uncertain. This CDR3 is built from 14 residues. Germline values: CDR1 SGHKS, CDR2 YYEKEE (reference sequence). The germline V and J ends were trimmed by 2 bases and 4 bases, with 12 bases remaining between them. The CDR3, as DNA: TGTGCCAGCAGCTTCCGGGCCCCAGGCACTGAAGCTTTCTTT. The encoded protein is CASSFRAPGTEAFF.

This clonotype came up many times. This chain uses TRBV7-2 with TRBJ2-7, with TRBD2 matching 9 bases. The CDR3 extends over 15 amino acids. Germline V CDR1 and CDR2: SGHTA, FQGNSA. Trimming took 5 bases from V and 3 from J; bases not matched to a gene: 8. CDR3 sequence: CASSRTGTSLYEQYF. The CDR3 DNA follows: TGTGCCAGCAGCCGCACCGGGACTAGCCTCTACGAGCAGTACTTC.

This clonotype was recorded at least ten times. J is TRBJ2-3 and V is TRBV6-5; D assignment may be TRBD1 or TRBD2 (5 bases each). V lost 6 bases, J lost 0 bases, and 19 bases lay in between. Germline values: CDR1 MNHEY, CDR2 SVGAGI. This CDR3 contains 17 residues. CDR3 bases: TGTGCCAGCAGCGAATACGGGTGGGGACGTAGCACAGATACGCAGTATTTT. Translated, it gives CASSEYGWGRSTDTQYF.

This clonotype has just a few counts. The V and J genes are TRBV9 and TRBJ2-2; the match to TRBD1 covers 8 bases. V was clipped by 4 bases and J by 3 bases; unmatched bases: 8. The CDR3 runs 16 residues. Germline values: CDR1 SGDLS, CDR2 YYNGEE. The CDR3 DNA reads TGTGCCAGCAGCCGAGGGACAGGACCGGACACCGGGGAGCTGTTTTTT. It translates to CASSRGTGPDTGELFF.

This chain joins TRBV6-2 or TRBV6-3 and TRBJ2-7; weak D call: TRBD1 (6 bases). Trimming stripped 7 bases from V and 1 base from J, with 14 bases between. The germline CDR1 and CDR2 sequences are MNHEY and SVGEGT. This CDR3 has 14 residues. The chain's CDR3 is CASNNPGQSYEQYF. DNA for the CDR3: TGTGCCAGCAACAACCCCGGACAGTCCTACGAGCAGTACTTC.

This clonotype has a handful of counts. The chain couples TRBV7-9 to TRBJ1-2; D gene uncertain. V lost 2 bases and J 13 bases, leaving 14 bases between the germline ends. The CDR3 spans 12 residues. The germline V gene has CDR1 SEHNR and CDR2 FQNEAQ (reference sequence). The CDR3 loop is CASSLNAGRGTF. The CDR3 DNA is TGTGCCAGCAGCTTAAATGCGGGCAGAGGCACCTTC.

This clonotype was seen many times. The V call is TRBV11-3, the J call TRBJ2-1; TRBD1 matches 10 bases. In germline, CDR1 is SGHNT, CDR2 YENEEA. Trimming cost V 5 bases and J 10 bases; bases outside gene matches: 8. This CDR3 is built from 14 residues. The CDR3 loop reads CASSLWTGGNEQFF. The CDR3, as DNA: TGTGCCAGCAGCCTCTGGACAGGGGGGAACGAGCAGTTCTTC.

The table lists this clonotype with many counts. V usage is TRBV20-1 and J usage is TRBJ2-3; 11 bases map to TRBD2. The CDR3 length is 15 residues. The ends lost 2 bases at V and 4 bases at J; junction bases unmatched: 5. Germline V lookup: CDR1 DFQATT, CDR2 SNEGSKA (reference sequence). CDR3 nucleotides: TGCAGTGCTAGAAGGTTAGCGGGGGGGCCAGATACGCAGTATTTT. It specifies CSARRLAGGPDTQYF.

This clonotype occurred many times. The chain recombines TRBV6-1 with TRBJ2-7, with 8 bases aligning to TRBD2. CDR1 MNHNS and CDR2 SASEGT come from the germline V gene. V lost 10 bases to trimming and J lost 6 bases; unmatched junction nucleotides: 14. The CDR3 totals 14 residues. CDR3 nucleotides: TGTGCCACGGCCCGATGGGAGGCGGGAGGCGAGCAGTACTTC. Its protein product is CATARWEAGGEQYF.

This clonotype was picked up many times. This chain connects TRBV11-2 to TRBJ2-1; TRBD2 agrees at 14 bases. The CDR3 runs to 18 residues. Losses at the gene ends were 2 bases for V and 9 bases for J; bases not matched to a gene: 12. Germline V gene lookup returns CDR1 SGHAT and CDR2 FQNNGV. CDR3 nucleotides: TGTGCCAGCAGCTTAAGGGGGCGGGGGACTAGCGGGAGAAGTGAGCAGTTCTTC. Its protein product is CASSLRGRGTSGRSEQFF.

This clonotype showed up many times. The CDR3 region has the DNA TGTGCCAGCAGTCCGACTAGCGGACCTCCCGGGGATACGCAGTATTTT. Residues: CASSPTSGPPGDTQYF. This chain joins TRBV7-3 and TRBJ2-3; 9 nucleotides match TRBD2. The germline CDR1 and CDR2 sequences are SGHTA and FQGTGA. This CDR3 is built from 16 residues. V lost 6 bases, J lost 6 bases, and 13 bases stayed unmatched.

This clonotype was picked up many times. The V call is TRBV7-9, the J call TRBJ1-1; no reliable D call. The length of the CDR3 is 16 residues. With 2 bases removed from V and 0 bases from J, the gap between germline ends came to 13 bases. The germline V gene has CDR1 SEHNR and CDR2 FQNEAQ (reference sequence). CDR3: CASSLRRTYMNTEAFF. CDR3 coding DNA: TGTGCCAGCAGCTTAAGAAGAACTTATATGAACACTGAAGCTTTCTTT.